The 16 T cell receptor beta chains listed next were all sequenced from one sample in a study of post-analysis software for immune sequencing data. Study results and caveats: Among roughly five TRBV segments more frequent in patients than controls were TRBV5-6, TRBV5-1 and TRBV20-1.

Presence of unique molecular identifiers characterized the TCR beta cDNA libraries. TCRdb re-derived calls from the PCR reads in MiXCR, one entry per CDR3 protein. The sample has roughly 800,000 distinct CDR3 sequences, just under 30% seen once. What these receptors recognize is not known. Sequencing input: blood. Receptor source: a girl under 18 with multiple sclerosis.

CDR3 sequence reads: CASSPGSWPQETQYF. The CDR3 coding sequence is TGTGCCAGCAGCCCTGGCTCGTGGCCGCAAGAGACCCAGTACTTC. The rearrangement uses TRBV7-2 and TRBJ2-5; D is unclear. Trimming removed 5 bases at V and 2 bases at J, with 15 bases between. CDR3 length: 15 residues. Germline assignment: CDR1 SGHTA and CDR2 FQGNSA.

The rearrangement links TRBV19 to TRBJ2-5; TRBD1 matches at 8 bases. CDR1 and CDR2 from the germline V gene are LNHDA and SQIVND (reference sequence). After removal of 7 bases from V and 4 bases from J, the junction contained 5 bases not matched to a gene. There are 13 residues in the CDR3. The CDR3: CASTGGGGETQYF. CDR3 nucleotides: TGTGCCAGTACAGGGGGCGGTGGAGAGACCCAGTACTTC. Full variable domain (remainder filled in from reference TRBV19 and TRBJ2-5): DGGITQSPKYLFRKEGQNVTLSCEQNLNHDAMYWYRQDPGQGLRLIYYSQIVNDFQKGDIAEGYSVSREKKESFPLTVTSAQKNPTAFYLCASTGGGGETQYFGPGTRLLVL.

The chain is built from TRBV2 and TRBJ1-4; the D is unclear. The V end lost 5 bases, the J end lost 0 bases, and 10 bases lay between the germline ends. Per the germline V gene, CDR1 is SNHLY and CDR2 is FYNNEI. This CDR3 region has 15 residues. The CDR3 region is CASSQKTATNEKLFF. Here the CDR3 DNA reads TGTGCCAGCAGTCAAAAGACGGCAACTAATGAAAAACTGTTTTTT. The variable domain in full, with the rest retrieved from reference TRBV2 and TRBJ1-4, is EPEVTQTPSHQVTQMGQEVILRCVPISNHLYFYWYRQILGQKVEFLVSFYNNEISEKSEIFDDQFSVERPDGSNFTLKIRSTKLEDSAMYFCASSQKTATNEKLFFGSGTQLSVL.

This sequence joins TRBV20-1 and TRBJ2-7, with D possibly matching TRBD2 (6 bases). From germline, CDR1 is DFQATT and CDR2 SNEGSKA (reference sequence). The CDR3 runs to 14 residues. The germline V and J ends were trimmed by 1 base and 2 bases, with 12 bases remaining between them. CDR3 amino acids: CSARGPGLTYEQYF. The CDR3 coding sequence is TGCAGTGCTAGAGGTCCGGGACTGACCTACGAGCAGTACTTC.

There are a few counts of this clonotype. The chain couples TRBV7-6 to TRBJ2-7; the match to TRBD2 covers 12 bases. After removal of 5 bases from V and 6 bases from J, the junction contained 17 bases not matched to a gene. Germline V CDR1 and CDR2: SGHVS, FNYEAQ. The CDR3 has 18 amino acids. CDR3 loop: CASSQRTSGIRGTFEQYF. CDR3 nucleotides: TGTGCCAGCAGCCAGCGGACTAGCGGGATCAGGGGGACTTTCGAGCAGTACTTC. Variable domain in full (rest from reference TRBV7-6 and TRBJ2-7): GAGVSQSPRYKVTKRGQDVALRCDPISGHVSLYWYRQALGQGPEFLTYFNYEAQQDKSGLPNDRFSAERPEGSISTLTIQRTEQRDSAMYRCASSQRTSGIRGTFEQYFGPGTRLTVT.

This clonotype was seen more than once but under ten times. The CDR3 DNA follows: TGCGCCAGCAGCAAGGCAGGGGTGGGCGTCCTGACTTTC. It specifies CASSKAGVGVLTF. The V call is TRBV4-3, the J call TRBJ2-6; the D gene is possibly TRBD1 (6 bases). Germline V gene sequence: CDR1 LGHNA, CDR2 YSLEER. CDR3 length: 13 residues. V was clipped by 5 bases and J by 12 bases, with 14 bases between them.

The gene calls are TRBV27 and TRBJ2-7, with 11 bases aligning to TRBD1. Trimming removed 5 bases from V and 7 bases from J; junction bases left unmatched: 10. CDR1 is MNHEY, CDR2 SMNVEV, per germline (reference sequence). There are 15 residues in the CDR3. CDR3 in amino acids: CASSADRGRSGEQYF. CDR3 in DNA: TGTGCCAGCAGTGCGGACAGGGGGCGATCGGGGGAGCAGTACTTC.

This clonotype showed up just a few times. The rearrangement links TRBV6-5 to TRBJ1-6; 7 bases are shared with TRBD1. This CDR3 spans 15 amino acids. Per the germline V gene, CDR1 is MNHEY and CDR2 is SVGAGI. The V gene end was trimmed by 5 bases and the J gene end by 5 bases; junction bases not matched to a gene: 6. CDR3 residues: CASSQGTDNNSPLHF. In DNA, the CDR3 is TGTGCCAGCAGTCAAGGGACAGATAATAATTCACCCCTCCACTTT.

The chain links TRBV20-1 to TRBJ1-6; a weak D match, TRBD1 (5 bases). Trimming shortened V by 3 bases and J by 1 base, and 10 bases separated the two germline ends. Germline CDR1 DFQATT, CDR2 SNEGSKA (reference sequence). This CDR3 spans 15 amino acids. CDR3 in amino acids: CSARFRESYNSPLHF. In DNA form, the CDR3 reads TGCAGTGCTAGGTTCAGGGAGTCCTATAATTCACCCCTCCACTTT.

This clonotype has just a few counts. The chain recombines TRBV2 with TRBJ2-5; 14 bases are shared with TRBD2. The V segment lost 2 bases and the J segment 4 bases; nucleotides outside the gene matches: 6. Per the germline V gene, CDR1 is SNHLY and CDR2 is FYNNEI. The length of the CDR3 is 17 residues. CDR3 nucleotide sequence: TGTGCCAGCAGTGAAAGGACTAGCGGGAGGCACCGAGAGACCCAGTACTTC. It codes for CASSERTSGRHRETQYF.

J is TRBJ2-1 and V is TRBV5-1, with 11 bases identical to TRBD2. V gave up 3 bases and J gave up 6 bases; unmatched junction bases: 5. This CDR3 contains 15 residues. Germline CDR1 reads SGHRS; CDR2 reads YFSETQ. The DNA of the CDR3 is TGCGCCAGCAGCTATAGCGGGGGGGCCGGCAATGAGCAGTTCTTC. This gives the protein CASSYSGGAGNEQFF.

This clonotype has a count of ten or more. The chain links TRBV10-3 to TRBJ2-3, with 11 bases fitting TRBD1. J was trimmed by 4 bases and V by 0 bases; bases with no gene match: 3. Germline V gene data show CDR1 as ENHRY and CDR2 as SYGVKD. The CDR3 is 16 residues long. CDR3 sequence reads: CAISESPGQGADTQYF. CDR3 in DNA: TGTGCCATCAGTGAGTCTCCGGGACAGGGGGCAGATACGCAGTATTTT.

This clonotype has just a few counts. In DNA form, the CDR3 reads TGTGCCAGCAGCAATCAGTGGACTAGCGGACAAGAGACCCAGTACTTC. The encoded protein is CASSNQWTSGQETQYF. The chain is built from TRBV7-2 and TRBJ2-5; the match to TRBD2 covers 10 bases. Trimming at V came to 5 bases and at J to 2 bases, leaving 8 bases not matched to a gene. The CDR3 is 16 amino acids. Germline V gene lookup returns CDR1 SGHTA and CDR2 FQGNSA. Using reference TRBV7-2 and TRBJ2-5 for the parts outside the CDR3, the full variable domain is GAGVSQSPSNKVTEKGKDVELRCDPISGHTALYWYRQSLGQGLEFLIYFQGNSAPDKSGLPSDRFSAERTGGSVSTLTIQRTQQEDSAVYLCASSNQWTSGQETQYFGPGTRLLVL.

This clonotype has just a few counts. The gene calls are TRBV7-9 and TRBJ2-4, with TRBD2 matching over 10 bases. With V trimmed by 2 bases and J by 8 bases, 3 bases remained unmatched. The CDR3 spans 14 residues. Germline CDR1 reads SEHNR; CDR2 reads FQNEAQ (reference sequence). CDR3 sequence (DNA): TGTGCCAGCAGCTTACTTACTAGCGGGGACATTCAGTACTTC. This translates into CASSLLTSGDIQYF.

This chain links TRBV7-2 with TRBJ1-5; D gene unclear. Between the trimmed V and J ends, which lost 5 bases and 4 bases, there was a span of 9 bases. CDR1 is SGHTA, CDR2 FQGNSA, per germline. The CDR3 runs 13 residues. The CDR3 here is CASSERMNQPQHF. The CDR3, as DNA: TGTGCCAGCAGCGAGCGGATGAATCAGCCCCAGCATTTT.

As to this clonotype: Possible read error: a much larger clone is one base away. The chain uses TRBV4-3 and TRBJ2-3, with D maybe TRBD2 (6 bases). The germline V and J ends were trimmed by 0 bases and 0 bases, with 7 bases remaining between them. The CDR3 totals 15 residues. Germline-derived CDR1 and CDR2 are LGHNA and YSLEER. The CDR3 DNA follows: TGCGCCAGCAGCCAAGATGCGGGAAGCACAGATACGCAGTATTTT. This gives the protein CASSQDAGSTDTQYF.